The source of this T cell receptor (beta chain) is a study of Tregs in tolerant kidney transplant recipients. Study-level results: Nucleotide sequences could not be compared across some patients' samples due to primer changes. This study did not directly address biological reproducibility. In tolerant patients, donor-specific Tregs outgrew total Tregs, suggesting antigen-driven expansion. The most relevant donor-specific Treg TCRbeta repertoire apparently came from expansion with activated donor B cells.

Of note for this clone: Its antigen is unidentified.

CDR3 size: 14 residues. The germline V and J ends were trimmed by 1 base and 5 bases, with 13 bases remaining between them. Germline values: CDR1 SGHRS, CDR2 YFSETQ. Clones were sequenced by immunoSEQ multiplex PCR, and TCRdb holds only the in-frame ones, with some missing. Among about 64,000 clones, roughly 98% were seen once, and the ten largest hold 0.34%. The source is a human donor who received a combined kidney and bone marrow transplant. This chain links TRBV5-1 with TRBJ2-7; a weak D match, TRBD1 (5 bases). Sequencing was performed on Tregs from blood, taken before the transplant. CDR3 in amino acids: CASSLTSTAHEQYF. CDR3 coding DNA: TGCGCCAGCAGCTTGACCTCGACAGCTCACGAGCAGTACTTC.